Listed below are T cell receptor beta chains from one sample, sequenced in a study of blood T cell repertoires in COVID-19. Sequencing was performed with immunoSEQ multiplex PCR; in TCRdb, only in-frame clones are kept and a portion is missing. This repertoire shows under 200,000 clones, about 83% found once; its top ten account for 2% to 2.5%. The sequenced material came from peripheral blood. These receptors came from a woman older than 75 with acute or convalescent COVID-19. The CDR3 runs from the conserved cysteine through the conserved F or W. D genes are given only for firm matches. Size is omitted from some rows. Given values are once, few, many or a class for expanded clones.

size	V	D	J	DNA	CDR3
NA	TRBV6-1	NA	TRBJ2-7	TGTGCCAGCAAGGAAGCTTTAGTTTGGAGACTATCGTCCTACGAGCAGTACTTC	CASKEALVWRLSSYEQYF
NA	TRBV5-1	NA	TRBJ2-3	TGCGCCAGCAGTCTTTACGGGACAAGCACAGATACGCAGTATTTT	CASSLYGTSTDTQYF
NA	TRBV6-5	TRBD1	TRBJ1-5	TGTGCCAGCAGGGACTTGTCAGGGGGCCAGCCCCAGCATTTT	CASRDLSGGQPQHF
NA	TRBV6-5	TRBD1	TRBJ1-1	TGTGCCAGCAGCCTCGGGACAGGGAACACTGAAGCTTTCTTT	CASSLGTGNTEAFF
once	TRBV19	NA	TRBJ1-6	TGTGCCAGTTCTCCGACGGGTGTCTATAATTCACCCCTCCACTTT	CASSPTGVYNSPLHF
NA	TRBV11-2	TRBD1	TRBJ2-1	TGTGCCAGCAGCTCGGACAGCCCTGGGACAGGGATTAAAAATGAGCAGTTCTTC	CASSSDSPGTGIKNEQFF
NA	TRBV29-1	NA	TRBJ1-1	TGCAGGGGGCCCAACACTGAAGCTTTCTTT	CRGPNTEAFF
NA	TRBV19	NA	TRBJ2-2	TGTGCCAGTAACCAAGGAGGACAGTGGGCCGGGGAGCTGTTTTTT	CASNQGGQWAGELFF
few	TRBV5-1	TRBD2	TRBJ2-7	TGCGCCAGCAGCTCCACCCCACTAGCGGGAGAACAGTACTTC	CASSSTPLAGEQYF
NA	TRBV7-2	TRBD2	TRBJ2-3	TGTGCCAGCAGCCCTTGGACTAGCGACTACACAGATACGCAGTATTTT	CASSPWTSDYTDTQYF
few	TRBV28	NA	TRBJ2-3	TGTGCCAGCGGGGACACCAGCACAGATACGCAGTATTTT	CASGDTSTDTQYF
NA	TRBV5-1	TRBD2	TRBJ2-7	TGCGCCAGCAGCCAACGACTAGCGGGAGCCTCCTACGAGCAGTACTTC	CASSQRLAGASYEQYF
NA	TRBV2	NA	TRBJ1-1	TGTGCCTCCCACAGGGCCATGAACACTGAAGCTTTCTTT	CASHRAMNTEAFF
once	TRBV20-1	NA	TRBJ1-5	TGCAGTGCTAGTAAGCCCAATCAGCCCCAGCATTTT	CSASKPNQPQHF
NA	TRBV30	NA	TRBJ2-7	TGTGCCTGGAGTGTTGGCAGGGCCTACGAGCAGTACTTC	CAWSVGRAYEQYF
NA	TRBV7-6	NA	TRBJ2-7	TGTGCCAGCAGCTTAGCCCTGGGGGGAACCTACGAGCAGTACTTC	CASSLALGGTYEQYF
NA	TRBV9	TRBD1	TRBJ2-7	TGTGCCAGCAGCGGACCGGGACAGGGGGCAAAAGGGGAGCAGTACTTC	CASSGPGQGAKGEQYF
NA	TRBV7-2	NA	TRBJ2-1	TGTGCCAGCAGCCCAAGCCGGACTGGAAGAAATGAGCAGTTCTTC	CASSPSRTGRNEQFF
NA	TRBV7-2	TRBD1	TRBJ1-1	TGTGCCAGCAGCCAAGTGGGGACAGGGAGTTCTGAAGCTTTCTTT	CASSQVGTGSSEAFF
NA	TRBV9	TRBD1	TRBJ1-2	TGTGCCAGCAGCGCAGGGACAGGGGGAAACTATGGCTACACCTTC	CASSAGTGGNYGYTF
NA	TRBV14	NA	TRBJ2-1	TGTGCCAGCAGCCAAGGGGACTTCTACAATGAGCAGTTCTTC	CASSQGDFYNEQFF
few	TRBV30	NA	TRBJ1-6	TGTGCCTGGAAGAACCCTGGAGGGGTCAATTCACCCCTCCACTTT	CAWKNPGGVNSPLHF
NA	TRBV19	NA	TRBJ1-3	TGTGCCAGTAGATTCGCCGGGGGTTCTGGAAACACCATATATTTT	CASRFAGGSGNTIYF
NA	TRBV6-2/TRBV6-3	NA	TRBJ1-5	TGTGCCAGCAGTTACGTTGGCAGGGTGGATCAGCCCCAGCATTTT	CASSYVGRVDQPQHF
NA	TRBV19	TRBD1	TRBJ1-5	TGTGCCAGTAGTGGAAGTCGCCGGACAGGGTACTATCAGCCCCAGCATTTT	CASSGSRRTGYYQPQHF
NA	TRBV5-1	TRBD1	TRBJ2-7	TGCGCCAGCAGCTCAGCCCGGGACAGTCGCGAGCAGTACTTC	CASSSARDSREQYF
NA	TRBV7-2	NA	TRBJ1-1	TGTGCCAGCAGCTTAAAATCCAGAGAGGCTGAAGCTTTCTTT	CASSLKSREAEAFF
NA	TRBV6-4	TRBD1	TRBJ2-1	TGTGCCAGCAGCCTGACAGGGGGAGATTACAATGAGCAGTTCTTC	CASSLTGGDYNEQFF
NA	TRBV2	NA	TRBJ2-5	TGTGCCAGCAGCCTCCCTGGGGCTTTGGAGACCCAGTACTTC	CASSLPGALETQYF
NA	TRBV14	TRBD1	TRBJ1-1	TGTGCCAGCAGCCAGTACCACAGGGGGCTGACTGAAGCTTTCTTT	CASSQYHRGLTEAFF
NA	TRBV6-6	NA	TRBJ1-5	TGTGCCAGCAGGGCCGCGGGCAATCAGCCCCAGCATTTT	CASRAAGNQPQHF
once	TRBV7-9	NA	TRBJ2-5	TGTGCCAGCAGCTTAGGTGCGGTCGAAGAGACCCAGTACTTC	CASSLGAVEETQYF
NA	TRBV3-1/TRBV3-2	TRBD2	TRBJ2-7	TGTGCCAGCAGCCAAGTCCTAGCGGGGACCTACGAGCAGTACTTC	CASSQVLAGTYEQYF
NA	TRBV15	NA	TRBJ2-5	TGTGCCACCAGCAGACAGGGGCAAGAGACCCAGTACTTC	CATSRQGQETQYF
NA	TRBV7-2	NA	TRBJ2-5	TGTGCCAGCAGCTTAGATTCCCAGGGCCAAGAGACCCAGTACTTC	CASSLDSQGQETQYF
NA	TRBV3-1/TRBV3-2	NA	TRBJ1-1	TGTGCCAGCAGCCAAGCTTCCGGGGGTCGGGGTGAAGCTTTCTTT	CASSQASGGRGEAFF
NA	TRBV5-1	NA	TRBJ1-5	TGCGCCAGCAGCTTCGGGACACCAAATCAGCCCCAGCATTTT	CASSFGTPNQPQHF
NA	TRBV19	NA	TRBJ1-5	TGTGCCAGTAGTATCGCGCCGCGGACAGCCAGGATCAATCAGCCCCAGCATTTT	CASSIAPRTARINQPQHF
NA	TRBV10-3	NA	TRBJ1-6	TGTGCCATCAGTGTCGGCGGAAATTCACCCCTCCACTTT	CAISVGGNSPLHF
NA	TRBV6-2/TRBV6-3	TRBD1	TRBJ1-5	TGTGCCAGCAGTTCGACCCCGGGACAGGGGGGGGAATACAATCAGCCCCAGCATTTT	CASSSTPGQGGEYNQPQHF
NA	TRBV6-5	TRBD1	TRBJ2-2	TGTGCCAGCAGCCTTGACAGGGGGAACACCGGGGAGCTGTTTTTT	CASSLDRGNTGELFF
NA	TRBV19	TRBD1	TRBJ1-2	TGTGCCAGTAGTCCGGGGACAGGGCTTCTCTATGGCTACACCTTC	CASSPGTGLLYGYTF
once	TRBV7-2	NA	TRBJ2-7	TGTGCCAGCAGCTTAGTTATGGGGAGCCGTTTCGAGCAGTACTTC	CASSLVMGSRFEQYF
NA	TRBV6-6	TRBD1	TRBJ1-3	TGTGCCAGCAGTTACTCGGGACAGGGAAACACCATATATTTT	CASSYSGQGNTIYF
NA	TRBV5-5	NA	TRBJ2-3	TGTGCCAGCAGCTTGGGGTGGGGGACATTTACAGATACGCAGTATTTT	CASSLGWGTFTDTQYF
NA	TRBV2	NA	TRBJ1-5	TGTGCCAGCAGCCCAGACAATCAGCCCCAGCATTTT	CASSPDNQPQHF